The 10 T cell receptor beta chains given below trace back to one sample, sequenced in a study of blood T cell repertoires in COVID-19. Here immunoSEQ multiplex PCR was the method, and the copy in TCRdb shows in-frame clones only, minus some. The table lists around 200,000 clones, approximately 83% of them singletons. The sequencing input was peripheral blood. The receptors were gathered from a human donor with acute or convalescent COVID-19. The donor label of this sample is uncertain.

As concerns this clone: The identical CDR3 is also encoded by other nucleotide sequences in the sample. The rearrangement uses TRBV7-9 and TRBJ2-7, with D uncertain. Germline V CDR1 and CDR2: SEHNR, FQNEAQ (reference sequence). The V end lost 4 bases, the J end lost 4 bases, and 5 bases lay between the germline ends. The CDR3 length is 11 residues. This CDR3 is CASSSLYEQYF. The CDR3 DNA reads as TGTGCCAGCAGCTCCCTTTACGAGCAGTACTTC.

The chain's CDR3 is CASRGRTYEQYF. DNA of the CDR3: TGTGCCAGCAGGGGGAGGACCTACGAGCAGTACTTC. The rearrangement links TRBV2 to TRBJ2-7; D might be TRBD2 (6 bases). The CDR3 has 12 amino acids. Germline V gives CDR1 SNHLY, CDR2 FYNNEI. Trimming took off 6 bases at V and 2 bases at J, with 8 bases between the two ends.

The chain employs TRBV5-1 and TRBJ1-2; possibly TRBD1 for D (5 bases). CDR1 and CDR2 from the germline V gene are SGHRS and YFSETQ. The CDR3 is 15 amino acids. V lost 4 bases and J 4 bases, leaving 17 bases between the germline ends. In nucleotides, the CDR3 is TGCGCCAGCAGCCCAACCGGGGGATACGCCTATGGCTACACCTTC. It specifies CASSPTGGYAYGYTF.

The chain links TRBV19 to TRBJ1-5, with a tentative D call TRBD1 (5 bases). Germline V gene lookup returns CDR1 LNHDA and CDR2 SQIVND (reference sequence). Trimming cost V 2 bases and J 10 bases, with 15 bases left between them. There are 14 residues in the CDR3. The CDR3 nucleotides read TGTGCCAGTAGTATAAAGCCCAGGGTAGATCCCCAGCATTTT. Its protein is CASSIKPRVDPQHF.

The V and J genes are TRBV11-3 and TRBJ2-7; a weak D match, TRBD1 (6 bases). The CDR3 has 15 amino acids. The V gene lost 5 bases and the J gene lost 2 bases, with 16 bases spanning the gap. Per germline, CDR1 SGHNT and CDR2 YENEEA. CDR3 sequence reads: CASSLRPGDPYEQYF. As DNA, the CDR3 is TGTGCCAGCAGCCTTCGCCCAGGGGACCCCTACGAGCAGTACTTC.

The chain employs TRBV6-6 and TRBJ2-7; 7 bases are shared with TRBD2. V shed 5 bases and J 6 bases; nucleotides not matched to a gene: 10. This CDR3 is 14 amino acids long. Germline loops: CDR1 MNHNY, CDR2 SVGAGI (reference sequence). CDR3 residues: CASSPGLRLPEQYF. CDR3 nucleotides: TGTGCCAGCAGTCCGGGACTACGACTGCCCGAGCAGTACTTC.

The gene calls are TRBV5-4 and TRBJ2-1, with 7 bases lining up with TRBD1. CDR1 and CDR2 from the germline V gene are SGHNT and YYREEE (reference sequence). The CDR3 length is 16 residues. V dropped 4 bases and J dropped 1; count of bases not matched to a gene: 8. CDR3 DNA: TGTGCCAGCAGCCCCAGGGGGAAAGGATCCTACAATGAGCAGTTCTTC. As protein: CASSPRGKGSYNEQFF.

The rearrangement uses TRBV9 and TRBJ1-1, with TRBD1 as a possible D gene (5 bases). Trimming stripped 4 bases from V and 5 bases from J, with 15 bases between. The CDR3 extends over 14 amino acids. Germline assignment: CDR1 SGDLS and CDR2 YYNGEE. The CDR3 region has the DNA TGTGCCAGCAGCAACCGACAGAAGGGGACTGAAGCTTTCTTT. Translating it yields CASSNRQKGTEAFF. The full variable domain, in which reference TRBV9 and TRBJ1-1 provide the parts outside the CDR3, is DSGVTQTPKHLITATGQRVTLRCSPRSGDLSVYWYQQSLDQGLQFLIQYYNGEERAKGNILERFSAQQFPDLHSELNLSSLELGDSALYFCASSNRQKGTEAFFGQGTRLTVV.

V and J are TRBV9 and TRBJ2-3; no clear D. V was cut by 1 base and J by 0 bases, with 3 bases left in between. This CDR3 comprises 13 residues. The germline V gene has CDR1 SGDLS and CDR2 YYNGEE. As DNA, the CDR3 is TGTGCCAGCAGCGTACTTAGCACAGATACGCAGTATTTT. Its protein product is CASSVLSTDTQYF.

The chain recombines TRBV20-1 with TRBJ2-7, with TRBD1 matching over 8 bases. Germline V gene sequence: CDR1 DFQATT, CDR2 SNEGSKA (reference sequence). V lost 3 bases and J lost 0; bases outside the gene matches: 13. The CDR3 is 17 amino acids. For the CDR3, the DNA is TGCAGTGCTAGTCGTTTAACCGGGACAGGAGTCTCCTACGAGCAGTACTTC. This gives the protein CSASRLTGTGVSYEQYF.